Listed below are T cell receptor beta chains from one sample, sequenced in a study of blood T cell repertoires in COVID-19. This table comes from immunoSEQ multiplex PCR, and its TCRdb copy is limited to in-frame clones, with some not included. Of some 200,000 clones in the sample, about 80% were seen once. Input material: PBMCs or T cells enriched from blood (not recorded which). Every receptor here comes from a middle-aged woman with acute COVID-19. CDR3s include the opening cysteine and the closing phenylalanine or tryptophan. Each record gives: D gene, clone size, V gene, J gene, CDR3 DNA, CDR3 protein. The D gene is left open where the match is weak. Clone size is stated in some rows and not others, as once, few, many or a class when expanded.

NA	NA	TRBV3-1/TRBV3-2	TRBJ1-1	TGTGCCAGCAGCCAAGGGGGGGCTGAAGCTTTCTTT	CASSQGGAEAFF
TRBD1	NA	TRBV27	TRBJ2-7	TGTGCCAGCAGTGCCCTTCCACAGGGGCGCCACGAGCAGTACTTC	CASSALPQGRHEQYF
TRBD2	once	TRBV25-1	TRBJ2-5	TGTGCCAGCAGTCCCCCGGGACTAGCGGCGGAGACCCAGTACTTC	CASSPPGLAAETQYF
NA	NA	TRBV2	TRBJ1-1	TGTGCCAGCAGTGCACAACAGGGTCTGAACACTGAAGCTTTCTTT	CASSAQQGLNTEAFF
NA	NA	TRBV2	TRBJ2-2	TGTGCCAGCAGTGTGACCGCCGGGGATGGCGGGGAGCTGTTTTTT	CASSVTAGDGGELFF
NA	NA	TRBV2	TRBJ2-1	TGTGCCAGCAGAGGATTAGGGTGGGGGCAGGTCAATGAGCAGTTCTTC	CASRGLGWGQVNEQFF
TRBD1	NA	TRBV27	TRBJ2-5	TGTGCCAGCAGACCGACAGGGGGGGAGACCCAGTACTTC	CASRPTGGETQYF
NA	NA	TRBV10-3	TRBJ2-1	TGTGCCATCAGTGACGGTCACTCCTACAATGAGCAGTTCTTC	CAISDGHSYNEQFF
NA	NA	TRBV4-3	TRBJ1-1	TGCGCCAGCAGCACCCGGACAGAGAACACTGAAGCTTTCTTT	CASSTRTENTEAFF
NA	NA	TRBV7-2	TRBJ1-2	TGTGCCAGCAGCCAGACACCCCTGAACTATGGCTACACCTTC	CASSQTPLNYGYTF
NA	NA	TRBV9	TRBJ2-7	TGTGCCAGCAGCCCTTTGGGGGAGGATCCCTACGAGCAGTACTTC	CASSPLGEDPYEQYF